This T cell receptor (beta chain) was captured by sequencing in a study of metastatic and nonmetastatic thyroid tumors. Study background: Repertoire comparisons spanned blood and tumor or nodule tissue from malignant and benign thyroid patients. Study results and caveats: The study reportedly found significantly higher TCR beta diversity in malignant thyroid tumors than benign nodules, in blood and tumor.

This clone appeared a few times. Its antigen is as yet unknown. A clone one base away is much larger, so this may be a read error. Germline values: CDR1 MNHNS, CDR2 SASEGT. Trimming stripped 10 bases from V and 5 bases from J, with 20 bases between. The CDR3 covers 14 residues. TCRdb re-called clones from the PCR reads using MiXCR. The sample yields about 52,000 clones, roughly a sixth seen once. Among the patients, none had received any treatment before thyroid surgery. Input material: blood. This chain connects TRBV6-1 to TRBJ2-5, with D possibly being TRBD1 (6 bases). The TCR sequence derives from a female donor with papillary thyroid cancer or a benign thyroid nodule (not recorded which). Some clones in this sample may be carry-over from other donors' samples. CDR3 coding DNA: TGTGCCATTCTCCGGGACATAGGGGTTGAGACCCAGTACTTC. Protein: CAILRDIGVETQYF.